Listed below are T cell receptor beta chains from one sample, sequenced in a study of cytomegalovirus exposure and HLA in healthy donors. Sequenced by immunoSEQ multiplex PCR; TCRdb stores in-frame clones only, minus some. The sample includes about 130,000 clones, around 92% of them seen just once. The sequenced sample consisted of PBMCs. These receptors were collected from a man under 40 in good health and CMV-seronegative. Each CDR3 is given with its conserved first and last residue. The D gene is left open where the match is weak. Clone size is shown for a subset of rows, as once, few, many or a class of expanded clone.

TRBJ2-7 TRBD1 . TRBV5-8 CASSLPGQGRYEQYF TGTGCCAGCAGCTTACCGGGACAGGGGAGATACGAGCAGTACTTC
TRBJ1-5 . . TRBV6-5 CASSEIQPQHF TGTGCCAGCAGTGAGATTCAGCCCCAGCATTTT
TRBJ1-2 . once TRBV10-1 CASSESSGDYGYTF TGCGCCAGCAGTGAGTCTTCGGGGGACTATGGCTACACCTTC
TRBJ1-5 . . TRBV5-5 CASSLSSSNQPQHF TGTGCCAGCAGCTTGTCTAGTAGCAATCAGCCCCAGCATTTT
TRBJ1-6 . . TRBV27 CASTPGSQLSPLHF TGTGCCAGCACCCCCGGATCCCAACTATCACCCCTCCACTTT
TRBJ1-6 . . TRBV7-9 CASSLGSQGGSLSPLHF TGTGCCAGCAGCTTAGGATCCCAGGGTGGTTCCCTTTCACCCCTCCACTTT
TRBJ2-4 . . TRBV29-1 CSVELTVQNIQYF TGCAGCGTTGAATTGACAGTCCAAAACATTCAGTACTTC
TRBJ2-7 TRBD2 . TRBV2 CASSVRAGGSSYEQYF TGTGCCAGCAGCGTACGGGCGGGGGGGAGCTCCTACGAGCAGTACTTC
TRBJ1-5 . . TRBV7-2 CASSRGNQPQHF TGTGCCAGCAGCAGGGGTAATCAGCCCCAGCATTTT
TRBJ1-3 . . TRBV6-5 CASSFGNTIYF TGTGCCAGCTCTTTTGGAAACACCATATATTTT
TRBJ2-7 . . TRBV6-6 CASSWDTRLYEQYF TGTGCCAGCAGTTGGGACACACGGCTCTACGAGCAGTACTTC
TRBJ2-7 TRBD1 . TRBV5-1 CASSLVGRGSYEQYF TGCGCCAGCAGCTTGGTAGGCAGGGGGTCCTACGAGCAGTACTTC
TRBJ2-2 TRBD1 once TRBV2 CASSDVGGASMTGELFF TGTGCCAGCAGTGATGTAGGGGGCGCGAGTATGACCGGGGAGCTGTTTTTT
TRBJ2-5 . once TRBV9 CASSVGGGVQETQYF TGTGCCAGCAGCGTAGGGGGCGGGGTACAAGAGACCCAGTACTTC
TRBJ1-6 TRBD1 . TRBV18 CASSRTGAPSYNSPLHF TGTGCCAGCTCACGAACAGGGGCTCCCTCCTATAATTCACCCCTCCACTTT
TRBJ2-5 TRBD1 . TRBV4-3 CASSQEGTEETQYF TGCGCCAGCAGCCAAGAAGGGACAGAAGAGACCCAGTACTTC
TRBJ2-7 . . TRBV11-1 CASSMDSYEQYF TGTGCCAGCAGCATGGACAGCTACGAGCAGTACTTC
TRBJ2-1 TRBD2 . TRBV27 CASSSGTSGGNEQFF TGTGCCAGCAGTTCCGGGACTAGCGGGGGTAATGAGCAGTTCTTC
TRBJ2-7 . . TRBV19 CASSPGLLSYEQYF TGTGCCAGTAGCCCCGGACTGCTCTCCTACGAGCAGTACTTC
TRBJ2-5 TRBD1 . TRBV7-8 CASSFHPPTGEFWETQYF TGTGCCAGCAGCTTCCACCCTCCGACAGGGGAGTTTTGGGAGACCCAGTACTTC
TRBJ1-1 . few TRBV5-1 CASSLAGSEAFF TGCGCCAGCAGCTTGGCCGGGTCTGAAGCTTTCTTT
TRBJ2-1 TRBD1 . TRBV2 CASRPGQGIKSSSYNEQFF TGTGCCAGCAGACCGGGACAGGGGATTAAATCCAGCTCCTACAATGAGCAGTTCTTC
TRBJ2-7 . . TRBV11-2 CASSAERAPTTTYEQYF TGTGCCAGCAGCGCTGAGAGGGCACCGACGACCACCTACGAGCAGTACTTC
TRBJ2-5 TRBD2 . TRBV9 CASSVDLAGAQTQYF TGTGCCAGCAGCGTAGACCTAGCGGGGGCGCAGACCCAGTACTTC